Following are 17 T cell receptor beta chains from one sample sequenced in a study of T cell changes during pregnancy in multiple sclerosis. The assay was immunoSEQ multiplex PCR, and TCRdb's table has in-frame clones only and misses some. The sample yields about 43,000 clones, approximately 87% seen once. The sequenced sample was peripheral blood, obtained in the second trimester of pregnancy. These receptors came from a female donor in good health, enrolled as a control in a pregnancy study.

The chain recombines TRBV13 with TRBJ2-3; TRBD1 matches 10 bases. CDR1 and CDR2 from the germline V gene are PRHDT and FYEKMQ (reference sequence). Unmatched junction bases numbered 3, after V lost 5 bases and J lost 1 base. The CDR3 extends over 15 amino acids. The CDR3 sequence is CASSPGTGGTDTQYF. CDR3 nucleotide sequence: TGTGCCAGCAGCCCCGGGACAGGGGGCACAGATACGCAGTATTTT.

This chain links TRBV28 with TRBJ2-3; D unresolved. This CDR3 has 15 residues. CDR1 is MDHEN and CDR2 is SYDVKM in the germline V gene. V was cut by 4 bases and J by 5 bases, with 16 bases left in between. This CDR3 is CASSSTAVPLDTQYF. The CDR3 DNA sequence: TGTGCCAGCAGTTCCACGGCGGTCCCTCTAGATACGCAGTATTTT.

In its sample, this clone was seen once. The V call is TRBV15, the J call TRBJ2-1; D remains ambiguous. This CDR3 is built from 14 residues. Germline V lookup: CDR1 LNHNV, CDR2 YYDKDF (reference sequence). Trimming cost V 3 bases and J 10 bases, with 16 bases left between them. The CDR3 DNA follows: TGTGCCACCAGCAGGAACGTGAGGTCGGAAGAGCAGTTCTTC. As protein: CATSRNVRSEEQFF.

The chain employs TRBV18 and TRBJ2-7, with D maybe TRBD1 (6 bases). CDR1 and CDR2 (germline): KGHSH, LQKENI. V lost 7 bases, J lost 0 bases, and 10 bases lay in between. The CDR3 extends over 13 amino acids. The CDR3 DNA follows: TGTGCCAGCTGGGACACCCGCTCCTACGAGCAGTACTTC. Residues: CASWDTRSYEQYF.

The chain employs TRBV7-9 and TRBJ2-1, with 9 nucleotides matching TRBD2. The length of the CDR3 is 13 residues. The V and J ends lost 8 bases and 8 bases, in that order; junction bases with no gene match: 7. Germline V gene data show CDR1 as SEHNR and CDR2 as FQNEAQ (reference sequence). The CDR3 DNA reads TGTGCCAGCGAAGCGGGGGGTATTGATGAGCAGTTCTTC. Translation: CASEAGGIDEQFF.

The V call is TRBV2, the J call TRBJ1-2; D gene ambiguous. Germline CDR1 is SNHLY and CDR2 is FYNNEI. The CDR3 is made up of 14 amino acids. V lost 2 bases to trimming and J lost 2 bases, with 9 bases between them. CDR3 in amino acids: CASSETVMNYGYTF. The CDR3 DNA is TGTGCCAGCAGTGAAACAGTGATGAACTATGGCTACACCTTC.

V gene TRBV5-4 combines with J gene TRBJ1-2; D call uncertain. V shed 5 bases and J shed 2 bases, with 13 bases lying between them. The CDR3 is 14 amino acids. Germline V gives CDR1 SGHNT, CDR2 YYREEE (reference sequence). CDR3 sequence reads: CASSQSGQNYGYTF. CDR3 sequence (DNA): TGTGCCAGCAGTCAGAGCGGCCAAAACTATGGCTACACCTTC.

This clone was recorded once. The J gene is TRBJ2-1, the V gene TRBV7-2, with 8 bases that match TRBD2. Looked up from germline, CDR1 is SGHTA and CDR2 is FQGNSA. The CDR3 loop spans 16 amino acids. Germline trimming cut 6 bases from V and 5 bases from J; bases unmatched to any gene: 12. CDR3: CASRVYGLAFNNEQFF. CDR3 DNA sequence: TGTGCCAGCAGAGTATACGGACTAGCCTTTAACAATGAGCAGTTCTTC.

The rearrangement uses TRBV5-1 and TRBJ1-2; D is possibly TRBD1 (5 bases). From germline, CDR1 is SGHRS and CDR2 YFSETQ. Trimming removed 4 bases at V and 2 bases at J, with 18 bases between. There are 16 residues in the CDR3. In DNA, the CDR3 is TGCGCCAGCAGCCGGGACTCAGACGGGTTCAACTATGGCTACACCTTC. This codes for CASSRDSDGFNYGYTF.

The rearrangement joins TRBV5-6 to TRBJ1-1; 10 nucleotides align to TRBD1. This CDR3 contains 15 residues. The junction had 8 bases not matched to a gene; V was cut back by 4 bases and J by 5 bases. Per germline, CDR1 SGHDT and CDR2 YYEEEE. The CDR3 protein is CASSPYDRGLTEAFF. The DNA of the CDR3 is TGTGCCAGCAGCCCGTACGACAGGGGGCTTACTGAAGCTTTCTTT. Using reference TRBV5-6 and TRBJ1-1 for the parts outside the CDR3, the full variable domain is DAGVTQSPTHLIKTRGQQVTLRCSPKSGHDTVSWYQQALGQGPQFIFQYYEEEERQRGNFPDRFSGHQFPNYSSELNVNALLLGDSALYLCASSPYDRGLTEAFFGQGTRLTVV.

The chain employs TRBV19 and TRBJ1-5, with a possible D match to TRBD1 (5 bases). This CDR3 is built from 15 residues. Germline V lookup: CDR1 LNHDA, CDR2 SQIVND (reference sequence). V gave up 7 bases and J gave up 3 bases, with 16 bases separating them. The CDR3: CASTPSWGVNQPQHF. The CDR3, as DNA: TGTGCCAGTACCCCTTCTTGGGGGGTCAATCAGCCCCAGCATTTT.

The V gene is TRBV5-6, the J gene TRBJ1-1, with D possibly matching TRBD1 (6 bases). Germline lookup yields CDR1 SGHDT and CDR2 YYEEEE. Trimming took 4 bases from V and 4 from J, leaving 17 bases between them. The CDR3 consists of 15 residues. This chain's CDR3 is CASSPEQGGGTEAFF. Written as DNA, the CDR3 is TGTGCCAGCAGCCCCGAACAGGGTGGGGGCACTGAAGCTTTCTTT. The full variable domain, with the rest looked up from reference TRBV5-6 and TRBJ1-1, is DAGVTQSPTHLIKTRGQQVTLRCSPKSGHDTVSWYQQALGQGPQFIFQYYEEEERQRGNFPDRFSGHQFPNYSSELNVNALLLGDSALYLCASSPEQGGGTEAFFGQGTRLTVV.

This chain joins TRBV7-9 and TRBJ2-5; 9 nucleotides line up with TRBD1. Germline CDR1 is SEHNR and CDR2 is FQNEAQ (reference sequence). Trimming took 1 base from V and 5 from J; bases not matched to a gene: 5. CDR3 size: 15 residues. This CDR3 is CASSLGGTGRETQYF. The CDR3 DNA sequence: TGTGCCAGCAGCTTAGGAGGGACAGGGAGGGAGACCCAGTACTTC.

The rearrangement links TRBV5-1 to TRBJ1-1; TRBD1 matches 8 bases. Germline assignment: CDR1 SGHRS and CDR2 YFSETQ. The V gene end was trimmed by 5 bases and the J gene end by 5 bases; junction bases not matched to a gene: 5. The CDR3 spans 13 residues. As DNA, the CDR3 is TGCGCCAGCAGAGACAGGGGACGAACTGAAGCTTTCTTT. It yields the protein CASRDRGRTEAFF.

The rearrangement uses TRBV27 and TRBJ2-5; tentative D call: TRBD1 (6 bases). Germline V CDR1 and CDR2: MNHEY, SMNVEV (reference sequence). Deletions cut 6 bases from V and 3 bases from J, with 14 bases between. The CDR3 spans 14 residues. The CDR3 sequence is CASSGVQGKETQYF. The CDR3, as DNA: TGTGCCAGCAGCGGAGTACAGGGTAAAGAGACCCAGTACTTC.

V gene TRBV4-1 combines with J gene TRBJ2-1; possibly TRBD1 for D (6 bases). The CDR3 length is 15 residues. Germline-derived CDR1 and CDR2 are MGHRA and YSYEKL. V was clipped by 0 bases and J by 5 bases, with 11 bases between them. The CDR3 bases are TGCGCCAGCAGCCAAGACAACAGGGCCGACAATGAGCAGTTCTTC. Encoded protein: CASSQDNRADNEQFF.

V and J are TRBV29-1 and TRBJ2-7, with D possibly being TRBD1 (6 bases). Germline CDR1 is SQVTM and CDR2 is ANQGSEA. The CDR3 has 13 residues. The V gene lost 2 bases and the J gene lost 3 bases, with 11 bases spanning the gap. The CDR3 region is CSVETGLDYEQYF. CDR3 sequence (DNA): TGCAGCGTTGAAACAGGGCTGGACTACGAGCAGTACTTC.